The 10 T cell receptor beta chains below come from one sample, sequenced in a study of cytomegalovirus exposure and HLA in healthy donors. Primers: 60 Vbeta forward and 13 Jbeta reverse. The method was immunoSEQ multiplex PCR; TCRdb's version includes in-frame clones alone and lacks a portion of them. The sample includes roughly 100,000 clones, approximately 78% of them seen just once. The sequenced sample was PBMCs. These receptors all stem from a woman aged 35 to 49 in good health and CMV-seronegative.

The rearrangement links TRBV28 to TRBJ1-5; D is unresolved. Trimming stripped 7 bases from V and 0 bases from J, with 4 bases between. The CDR3 length is 12 residues. Germline CDR1 reads MDHEN; CDR2 reads SYDVKM. The CDR3 sequence: CASMYSNQPQHF. The CDR3 DNA follows: TGTGCCAGCATGTATAGCAATCAGCCCCAGCATTTT.

The genes are TRBV19 and TRBJ2-5; D perhaps matches TRBD2 (6 bases). Germline CDR1 reads LNHDA; CDR2 reads SQIVND (reference sequence). Trimming removed 3 bases from V and 11 bases from J, with 13 bases in between. CDR3 length equals 12 residues. The CDR3 spells CASSIGGAEQYF. CDR3 bases: TGTGCCAGTAGTATCGGAGGGGCTGAGCAGTACTTC.

The genes are TRBV7-2 and TRBJ1-5, with D tentatively TRBD1 (5 bases). The CDR3 is 14 amino acids. Per germline, CDR1 SGHTA and CDR2 FQGNSA. Trimming removed 10 bases from V and 6 bases from J, with 19 bases in between. Here the CDR3 reads CATTPGRASQPQHF. In DNA form, the CDR3 reads TGTGCCACCACCCCCGGCAGGGCGAGTCAGCCCCAGCATTTT.

A single count supports this clone. The chain has TRBV28 and TRBJ1-4, with a tentative D call TRBD1 (6 bases). V was cut by 4 bases and J by 8 bases, with 20 bases left in between. The CDR3 covers 16 residues. Germline V gene lookup returns CDR1 MDHEN and CDR2 SYDVKM. CDR3 sequence: CASSSLLQGGLEKLFF. CDR3 sequence (DNA): TGTGCCAGCAGTTCGCTCCTACAGGGTGGATTGGAAAAACTGTTTTTT. The whole variable domain, filled in from reference TRBV28 and TRBJ1-4, reads DVKVTQSSRYLVKRTGEKVFLECVQDMDHENMFWYRQDPGLGLRLIYFSYDVKMKEKGDIPEGYSVSREKKERFSLILESASTNQTSMYLCASSSLLQGGLEKLFFGSGTQLSVL.

The chain couples TRBV27 to TRBJ1-6; D gene unclear. This CDR3 is 16 amino acids long. Per the germline V gene, CDR1 is MNHEY and CDR2 is SMNVEV (reference sequence). V lost 0 bases, J lost 5 bases, and 11 bases lay in between. CDR3 protein: CASSLSKGLDNSPLHF. The CDR3 nucleotides read TGTGCCAGCAGTTTATCGAAAGGACTCGATAATTCACCCCTCCACTTT.

The chain has TRBV28 and TRBJ2-7; D might be TRBD1 (6 bases). The CDR3 consists of 15 residues. Germline V CDR1 and CDR2: MDHEN, SYDVKM. V gave up 3 bases and J gave up 0 bases, with 12 bases separating them. The CDR3 DNA is TGTGCCAGCAGTTTTGGGGGCAGTCTCTCCTACGAGCAGTACTTC. Amino acid sequence: CASSFGGSLSYEQYF.

The chain links TRBV6-5 to TRBJ2-3; 11 bases are shared with TRBD2. Germline-derived CDR1 and CDR2 are MNHEY and SVGAGI. The CDR3 contains 15 residues. V was clipped by 1 base and J by 5 bases; unmatched bases: 2. CDR3 nucleotide sequence: TGTGCCAGCAGTTACTTAGCGGGAGGGGGAGATACGCAGTATTTT. Encoded protein: CASSYLAGGGDTQYF.

A single count supports this clone. The chain links TRBV6-4 to TRBJ1-5; maybe TRBD1 (5 bases). Trimming stripped 3 bases from V and 0 bases from J, with 9 bases between. CDR3 length: 15 residues. Germline values: CDR1 MRHNA, CDR2 SNTAGT. DNA for the CDR3: TGTGCCAGCAGTGAGACAGTATATAGCAATCAGCCCCAGCATTTT. It yields the protein CASSETVYSNQPQHF.

This clone was seen a few times. The chain combines TRBV19 with TRBJ2-7; a weak D match, TRBD1 (5 bases). In germline, CDR1 is LNHDA, CDR2 SQIVND (reference sequence). With 9 bases removed from V and 4 bases from J, the gap between germline ends came to 22 bases. The CDR3 has 15 amino acids. In nucleotides, the CDR3 is TGTGCCAGGATTGGGGCACAAGTGACACAATACGAGCAGTACTTC. Translating it yields CARIGAQVTQYEQYF.

The genes are TRBV14 and TRBJ2-7, with 13 bases matching TRBD2. The junction had 5 bases not matched to a gene; V was cut back by 3 bases and J by 9 bases. CDR1 is SGHDN and CDR2 is FVKESK in the germline V gene. This CDR3 region has 14 residues. CDR3 nucleotides: TGTGCCAGCAGCCATCTGAGACTAGCGGGAGGGCAGTACTTC. Its translation: CASSHLRLAGGQYF.